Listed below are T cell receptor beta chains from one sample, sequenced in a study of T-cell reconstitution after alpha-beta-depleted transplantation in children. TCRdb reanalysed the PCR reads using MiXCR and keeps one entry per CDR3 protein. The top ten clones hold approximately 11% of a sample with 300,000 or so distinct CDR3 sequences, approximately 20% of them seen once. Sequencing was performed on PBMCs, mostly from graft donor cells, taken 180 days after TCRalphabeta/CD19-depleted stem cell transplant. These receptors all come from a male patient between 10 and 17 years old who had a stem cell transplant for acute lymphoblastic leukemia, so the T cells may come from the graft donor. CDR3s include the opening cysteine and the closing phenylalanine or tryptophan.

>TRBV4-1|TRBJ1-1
CASSLEQPLPGTEAFF
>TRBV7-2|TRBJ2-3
CASSLAYGQGAGVDTQYF
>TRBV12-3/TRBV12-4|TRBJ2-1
CGSTVGLTPNEQFF
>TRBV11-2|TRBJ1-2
CATQDSTNYGYTF
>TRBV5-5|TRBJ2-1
CASSLTPGLAGAGEQFF
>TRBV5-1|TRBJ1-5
CASSPTGNNQPQHF
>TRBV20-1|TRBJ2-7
CMTGLTYEQYF
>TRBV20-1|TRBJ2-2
CSALPDRATGELFF
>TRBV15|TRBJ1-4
CATSVHREDEKLFF
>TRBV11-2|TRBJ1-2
CASSLDRASAGYTF